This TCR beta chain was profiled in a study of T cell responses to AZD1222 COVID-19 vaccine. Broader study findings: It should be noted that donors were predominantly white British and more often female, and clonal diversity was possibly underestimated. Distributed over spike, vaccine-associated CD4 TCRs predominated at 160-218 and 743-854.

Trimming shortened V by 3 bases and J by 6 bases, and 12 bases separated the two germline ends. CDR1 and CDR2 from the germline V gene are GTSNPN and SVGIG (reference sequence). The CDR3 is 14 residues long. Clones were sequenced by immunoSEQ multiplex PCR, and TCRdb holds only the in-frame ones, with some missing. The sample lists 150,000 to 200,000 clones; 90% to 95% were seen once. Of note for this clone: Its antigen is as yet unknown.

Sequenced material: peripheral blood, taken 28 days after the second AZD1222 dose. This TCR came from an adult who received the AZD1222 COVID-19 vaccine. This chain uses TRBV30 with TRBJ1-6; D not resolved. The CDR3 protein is CAWRPLGGNSPLHF. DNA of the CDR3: TGTGCCTGGAGGCCTCTCGGCGGTAATTCACCCCTCCACTTT.